These 19 T cell receptor beta chains originate from one sample sequenced in a study of T cell clones after liver transplantation. The data were produced by immunoSEQ multiplex PCR, yet TCRdb's version contains in-frame clones alone and is incomplete. Of about 72,000 clones listed, 90% were seen once; the top ten hold 2% to 3%. Material: CD4+ T cells from blood, obtained before liver transplant. These receptors originate from a human donor who received a liver transplant.

The chain joins TRBV9 to TRBJ2-1, with TRBD2 matching 13 bases. V lost 0 bases, J lost 8 bases, and 5 bases stayed unmatched. The CDR3 is 16 amino acids. Germline-derived CDR1 and CDR2 are SGDLS and YYNGEE. CDR3 nucleotide sequence: TGTGCCAGCAGCGTAGCTGGGACTAGCGGGATATATGAGCAGTTCTTC. Protein sequence: CASSVAGTSGIYEQFF.

The chain combines TRBV6-1 with TRBJ1-3; a weak D match, TRBD1 (5 bases). Trimming removed 0 bases from V and 0 bases from J, with 15 bases in between. The CDR3 is made up of 18 amino acids. The V gene's germline CDR1 is MNHNS and CDR2 SASEGT. CDR3 amino acids: CASSEALQGSISGNTIYF. As DNA, the CDR3 is TGTGCCAGCAGTGAAGCGCTTCAGGGTTCTATCTCTGGAAACACCATATATTTT.

Only a few counts were recorded for this clone. The gene calls are TRBV6-1 and TRBJ2-3; no clear D. The CDR3 consists of 12 residues. Germline V lookup: CDR1 MNHNS, CDR2 SASEGT. V lost 1 base to trimming and J lost 9 bases, with 8 bases between them. CDR3 DNA sequence: TGTGCCAGCAGTGAAGAGGGAATCACGCAGTATTTT. As protein: CASSEEGITQYF.

The CDR3 DNA reads as TGTGCCAGCAGTGTTGCTAACTATGGCTACACCTTC. This gives the protein CASSVANYGYTF. This chain uses TRBV28 with TRBJ1-2; D call uncertain. V was trimmed by 5 bases and J by 0 bases, leaving 4 bases between them. The CDR3 loop spans 12 amino acids. Germline CDR1 MDHEN, CDR2 SYDVKM.

The chain employs TRBV19 and TRBJ1-5; D may be TRBD1 (6 bases). The CDR3 consists of 17 residues. Germline CDR1 reads LNHDA; CDR2 reads SQIVND (reference sequence). V was trimmed by 4 bases and J by 0 bases, leaving 16 bases between them. Written as DNA, the CDR3 is TGTGCCAGTAGTACCAATTTAAACAGGGTTAGCAATCAGCCCCAGCATTTT. Translated: CASSTNLNRVSNQPQHF.

This chain links TRBV19 with TRBJ1-5, with 10 bases fitting TRBD1. There are 16 residues in the CDR3. Germline loops: CDR1 LNHDA, CDR2 SQIVND (reference sequence). V shed 5 bases, J shed 6 bases, and the junction held 10 bases outside the gene matches. This CDR3 is CASSFLPGQGLQPQHF. CDR3 in DNA: TGTGCCAGTAGTTTCCTCCCGGGACAGGGGCTTCAGCCCCAGCATTTT.

The gene calls are TRBV7-9 and TRBJ1-1; TRBD1 might be the D (5 bases). V shed 1 base and J shed 3 bases, with 12 bases lying between them. The CDR3 loop spans 15 amino acids. In germline, CDR1 is SEHNR, CDR2 FQNEAQ (reference sequence). For the CDR3, the DNA is TGTGCCAGCAGCTTAGGGCTGGGGCTGGACACTGAAGCTTTCTTT. Its translation is CASSLGLGLDTEAFF.

The chain carries TRBV19 and TRBJ1-2; tentative D call: TRBD1 (5 bases). The CDR3 has 14 amino acids. V was cut by 3 bases and J by 2 bases, with 10 bases left in between. CDR1 LNHDA and CDR2 SQIVND come from the germline V gene (reference sequence). CDR3: CASSMGQLNYGYTF. The CDR3 DNA reads TGTGCCAGTAGTATGGGGCAGCTGAACTATGGCTACACCTTC.

This clone was observed a handful of times. CDR3 DNA: TGTGCCAGCACCAAAGAGGCCGGCTTCCTCCCAACTGAAGCTTTCTTT. This gives the protein CASTKEAGFLPTEAFF. The chain links TRBV2 to TRBJ1-1; D is unclear. The V end lost 7 bases, the J end lost 5 bases, and 23 bases lay between the germline ends. The CDR3 loop spans 16 amino acids. Germline V CDR1 and CDR2: SNHLY, FYNNEI. The full variable domain, completed using reference TRBV2 and TRBJ1-1, is EPEVTQTPSHQVTQMGQEVILRCVPISNHLYFYWYRQILGQKVEFLVSFYNNEISEKSEIFDDQFSVERPDGSNFTLKIRSTKLEDSAMYFCASTKEAGFLPTEAFFGQGTRLTVV.

The V call is TRBV29-1, the J call TRBJ1-2; unclear D gene. V lost 2 bases to trimming and J lost 4 bases, with 14 bases between them. CDR1 and CDR2 from the germline V gene are SQVTM and ANQGSEA. The CDR3 loop spans 14 amino acids. The CDR3: CSVEPFGIGYGYTF. CDR3 in DNA: TGCAGCGTTGAACCCTTTGGGATCGGCTATGGCTACACCTTC.

The chain couples TRBV6-5 to TRBJ1-2, with TRBD1 identical over 9 bases. This CDR3 region has 14 residues. Trimming took 5 bases from V and 2 from J; bases not matched to a gene: 3. Germline CDR1 MNHEY, CDR2 SVGAGI. This CDR3 reads CASSRDRANYGYTF. CDR3 sequence (DNA): TGTGCCAGCAGTAGGGACAGGGCGAACTATGGCTACACCTTC.

V is TRBV11-3 and J is TRBJ2-1; D is perhaps TRBD2 (6 bases). The V gene lost 5 bases and the J gene lost 4 bases, with 15 bases spanning the gap. This CDR3 is 15 amino acids long. CDR1 and CDR2 from the germline V gene are SGHNT and YENEEA. CDR3 region: CASSLRDEGYNEQFF. The CDR3 coding sequence is TGTGCCAGCAGCCTGCGGGACGAGGGGTACAATGAGCAGTTCTTC.

The chain employs TRBV18 and TRBJ2-7; 8 nucleotides match TRBD2. V shed 3 bases and J 4 bases; nucleotides not matched to a gene: 5. CDR1 is KGHSH and CDR2 is LQKENI in the germline V gene. CDR3 length: 14 residues. The CDR3 here is CASSPQSGGYEQYF. Written as DNA, the CDR3 is TGTGCCAGCTCACCTCAGTCGGGAGGGTACGAGCAGTACTTC.

This chain connects TRBV7-3 to TRBJ1-1, with D possibly matching TRBD1 (5 bases). Trimming stripped 4 bases from V and 4 bases from J, with 10 bases between. There are 13 residues in the CDR3. The germline V gene encodes CDR1 SGHTA and CDR2 FQGTGA. The CDR3 reads CASSSRGGTEAFF. The CDR3 region has the DNA TGTGCCAGCAGCTCCCGGGGGGGCACTGAAGCTTTCTTT.

The count of this clone is one. J is TRBJ1-3 and V is TRBV11-3; 8 bases agree with TRBD1. V trimming: 3 bases; J trimming: 0 bases; junction bases outside the gene matches: 7. CDR1 is SGHNT, CDR2 YENEEA, per germline. This CDR3 region has 17 residues. In nucleotides, the CDR3 is TGTGCCAGCAGCTTCACCCGGGACAGGAGCTCTGGAAACACCATATATTTT. It is translated as CASSFTRDRSSGNTIYF.

The V and J genes are TRBV28 and TRBJ2-7; 7 bases are a match to TRBD2. CDR1 and CDR2 (germline): MDHEN, SYDVKM. J gave up 7 bases and V 2 bases, and 14 bases lay outside the gene matches. The CDR3 runs 16 residues. CDR3 sequence (DNA): TGTGCCAGCAGTTTAACAGGCCCGGCGGGAGTGATGGAGCAGTACTTC. It specifies CASSLTGPAGVMEQYF. Looking up the rest from reference TRBV28 and TRBJ2-7 gives the full variable domain: DVKVTQSSRYLVKRTGEKVFLECVQDMDHENMFWYRQDPGLGLRLIYFSYDVKMKEKGDIPEGYSVSREKKERFSLILESASTNQTSMYLCASSLTGPAGVMEQYFGPGTRLTVT.

V is TRBV9 and J is TRBJ2-7; D gene unclear. The germline gives CDR1 SGDLS, CDR2 YYNGEE. The CDR3 runs 14 residues. The V gene lost 0 bases and the J gene lost 2 bases, with 9 bases spanning the gap. The CDR3: CASSVASSPYEQYF. The CDR3 DNA reads as TGTGCCAGCAGCGTAGCGTCGTCCCCCTACGAGCAGTACTTC.

This clone was seen a single time. The chain links TRBV2 to TRBJ2-1, with 12 bases fitting TRBD1. Germline values: CDR1 SNHLY, CDR2 FYNNEI. V was pared by 2 bases and J by 6 bases, with 5 bases of the junction left unmatched. This CDR3 comprises 16 residues. CDR3 DNA: TGTGCCAGCAGTGAATCCGGGACAGGGGGCTTCAATGAGCAGTTCTTC. It yields the protein CASSESGTGGFNEQFF. The whole variable domain, remainder taken from reference TRBV2 and TRBJ2-1, is EPEVTQTPSHQVTQMGQEVILRCVPISNHLYFYWYRQILGQKVEFLVSFYNNEISEKSEIFDDQFSVERPDGSNFTLKIRSTKLEDSAMYFCASSESGTGGFNEQFFGPGTRLTVL.

The chain uses TRBV18 and TRBJ1-2; TRBD1 agrees at 10 bases. The germline gives CDR1 KGHSH, CDR2 LQKENI. CDR3 length: 16 residues. Trimming at V came to 3 bases and at J to 8 bases, leaving 12 bases not matched to a gene. CDR3 nucleotide sequence: TGTGCCAGCTCACCGATCCAACAGACAGGGGGCCGAGGCTACACCTTC. It encodes CASSPIQQTGGRGYTF.